The T cell receptor (beta chain) described here comes from a study of post-analysis software for immune sequencing data. Presence of unique molecular identifiers characterized the TCR beta cDNA libraries. TCRdb independently ran MiXCR on the PCR reads; one entry per CDR3 protein. The sample lists hundreds of thousands of distinct CDR3 sequences, approximately 30% seen once, with around 0.6% in the top ten. This clonotype was counted a few times. Its antigen is currently unknown. Overall study findings and caveats: With TRBV5-6, TRBV5-1 and TRBV20-1 included, a handful of TRBV segments were more frequent in patients than in controls.

Trimming removed 7 bases from V and 5 bases from J, with 21 bases in between. The CDR3 is 16 amino acids. CDR1 and CDR2 from the germline V gene are MNHNY and SVGAGI (reference sequence). The source of this sequence is a girl between 5 and 17 years old with multiple sclerosis. The gene calls are TRBV6-6 and TRBJ2-1; TRBD1 or TRBD2 may be the D gene (5 bases each). Sequencing used blood. The CDR3 nucleotides read TGTGCCAGCACGTCGCCTTCGGGAAAGGGGCACAATGAGCAGTTCTTC. It is translated as CASTSPSGKGHNEQFF.